The clone carrying this T cell receptor (beta chain) has only a few counts. Its antigen is currently unknown. The sample originates from a study of response to subunit inactivated influenza vaccine. Study-wide results and limits: The authors proposed limited new T cell recruitment per seasonal influenza vaccination.

CDR1 and CDR2 (germline): DFQATT, SNEGSKA (reference sequence). The CDR3 extends over 13 amino acids. V gave up 0 bases and J gave up 1 base; unmatched junction bases: 0. Using its own MiXCR run on the RT-PCR reads, TCRdb lists one record per CDR3 protein. The sample carries 600,000 to 850,000 distinct CDR3 sequences, roughly 15% recorded once. Material: PBMCs from blood, obtained 14 to 15 days before vaccination. J is TRBJ2-7 and V is TRBV20-1; 7 nucleotides agree with TRBD1. The sequence was collected from a man aged 45-65 years who received an inactivated influenza vaccine. The CDR3 here is CSAREDRSYEQYF. CDR3 in DNA: TGCAGTGCTAGAGAGGACAGGTCCTACGAGCAGTACTTC.